This TCR beta chain was identified in a study of read filtering for tumor transcriptome and immune sequencing. Study information: RNA-seq yielded only about 80 to 1,400 TCR reads, IR-seq about 4 to 10.27 million.

V lost 0 bases to trimming and J lost 0 bases, with 9 bases between them. Per the germline V gene, CDR1 is DFQATT and CDR2 is SNEGSKA (reference sequence). The CDR3 is 15 residues long. Molecular barcoded adaptors covering alpha/delta and beta/gamma chains were used on approximately 400 ng RNA. One entry per CDR3 protein results from TCRdb running MiXCR on the reads. The sample yields around 130,000 distinct CDR3 sequences, about 13% seen once. Study-wide results and limits: Around 80% of IR-seq clonotypes had a single read, yet these held approximately 3.5% of reads. The CD138-negative fraction was mixed bone marrow immune cells, not pure T cells. Compared with RNA-seq, IR-seq gave much higher clonotype depth and reliability.

This clonotype was counted at least ten times. Its antigen remains unknown. This sequence was found in a donor over 35 with multiple myeloma. The sample comprised a population of CD138-negative cells sorted from bone marrow. The chain is built from TRBV20-1 and TRBJ2-1; D gene ambiguous. CDR3 sequence (DNA): TGCAGTGCTAGAGATCGCCAGAGCTCCTACAATGAGCAGTTCTTC. It specifies CSARDRQSSYNEQFF.